The 29 T cell receptor beta chains reported below all come from one sample, sequenced in a study of CD4 T cells in relation to SARS-CoV-2 and coronaviruses (dated by TCRdb to the early 2020s). The library was generated by the immunoSEQ multiplex PCR assay. In TCRdb, the immuneACCESS table is reduced to in-frame sequences with V and J assigned. These tables do not hold every clone; where another copy was compared, an unresolved V gene accounts for under half, and the others remain unexplained. Present in this sample are 31,000 or so clones, about three quarters of which were seen just once. The leading ten clones occupy 12% of the sample. CD4+ T cells from unexposed donors were collected before the COVID-19 pandemic (2011-2018). After approximately 11 days of culture, CD4+ T cells were isolated with the EasySep CD4+ T cell isolation kit. These receptors are not linked to any known antigen. Sample: CD4+ T cells from PBMCs, cultured in vitro. Every receptor here comes from a human donor in good health.

The CDR3 region has the DNA TGTGCCAGCTCGGGACGGAACTATGGCTACACCTTC. Translated: CASSGRNYGYTF. The chain joins TRBV2 to TRBJ1-2, with a possible D match to TRBD1 (5 bases). Between the trimmed V and J ends, which lost 8 bases and 2 bases, there was a span of 9 bases. The CDR3 is 12 residues long. In germline, CDR1 is SNHLY, CDR2 FYNNEI. Full variable domain (missing parts from reference TRBV2 and TRBJ1-2): EPEVTQTPSHQVTQMGQEVILRCVPISNHLYFYWYRQILGQKVEFLVSFYNNEISEKSEIFDDQFSVERPDGSNFTLKIRSTKLEDSAMYFCASSGRNYGYTFGSGTRLTVV.

The chain links TRBV9 to TRBJ2-1; TRBD2 aligns across 7 bases. This CDR3 spans 15 amino acids. Germline trimming cut 0 bases from V and 8 bases from J; bases unmatched to any gene: 8. CDR1 is SGDLS, CDR2 YYNGEE, per germline. The CDR3 nucleotides read TGTGCCAGCAGCGTAGGGGGCGGGAGTTGGGATGAGCAGTTCTTC. Residues: CASSVGGGSWDEQFF.

The CDR3 sequence is CASSADGRGFEKLFF. CDR3 DNA: TGTGCCAGCAGCGCTGATGGGAGGGGTTTCGAAAAACTGTTTTTT. The chain carries TRBV11-2 and TRBJ1-4; D is possibly TRBD1 (5 bases). The CDR3 runs to 15 residues. CDR1 and CDR2 (germline): SGHAT, FQNNGV. V was clipped by 5 bases and J by 8 bases, with 18 bases between them.

The V and J genes are TRBV4-3 and TRBJ1-3; D call uncertain. The CDR3 has 13 residues. The V gene lost 1 base and the J gene lost 8 bases, with 9 bases spanning the gap. Germline-derived CDR1 and CDR2 are LGHNA and YSLEER. The CDR3 DNA reads TGCGCCAGCAGCCAAGCCGCTGGGTACACCATATATTTT. As protein: CASSQAAGYTIYF.

This rearrangement joins TRBV6-5 to TRBJ1-4; 10 positions agree with TRBD1. V was pared by 6 bases and J by 5 bases, with 6 bases of the junction left unmatched. Germline V gene data show CDR1 as MNHEY and CDR2 as SVGAGI. CDR3 length: 15 residues. The CDR3 DNA reads TGTGCCAGCAGGTTCTCGGACAGGGGGAATGAAAAACTGTTTTTT. Translating gives CASRFSDRGNEKLFF.

The genes are TRBV10-3 and TRBJ1-1; D gene unclear. V was shortened by 6 bases and J by 3 bases, with 11 bases between the two germline ends. The CDR3 has 13 residues. Germline assignment: CDR1 ENHRY and CDR2 SYGVKD. This CDR3 is CAISQDVYTEAFF. The CDR3 DNA follows: TGTGCCATCAGCCAGGACGTTTACACTGAAGCTTTCTTT.

V is TRBV19 and J is TRBJ2-7, with a tentative D call TRBD1 (5 bases). This CDR3 is built from 13 residues. Germline V lookup: CDR1 LNHDA, CDR2 SQIVND (reference sequence). Trimming left V 6 bases short and J 2 bases short, with 11 bases between. In DNA, the CDR3 is TGTGCCAGTAGACCAGGGCAGACCTACGAGCAGTACTTC. It specifies CASRPGQTYEQYF.

The chain links TRBV4-1 to TRBJ2-1, with TRBD2 matching 7 bases. This CDR3 is 16 amino acids long. Trimming removed 1 base from V and 7 bases from J; junction bases left unmatched: 10. The germline CDR1 and CDR2 sequences are MGHRA and YSYEKL. CDR3 in amino acids: CASSQGLGLGLNEQFF. The CDR3 DNA is TGCGCCAGCAGCCAAGGCCTAGGACTAGGTTTAAATGAGCAGTTCTTC.

The rearrangement uses TRBV3-1 (or the pseudogene TRBV3-2) and TRBJ2-5; TRBD1 matches 8 bases. The CDR3 covers 14 residues. The trim removed 3 bases at V and 9 bases at J, leaving 9 bases unmatched. Germline loops: CDR1 LGHDT, CDR2 YNNKEL (reference sequence). The CDR3 here is CASSQGQGARAQYF. In DNA, the CDR3 is TGTGCCAGCAGCCAGGGGCAGGGGGCCAGGGCCCAGTACTTC.

This clone was observed once. The chain joins TRBV6-1 to TRBJ1-3; D call uncertain. This CDR3 is 16 amino acids long. Germline V gives CDR1 MNHNS, CDR2 SASEGT. V was cut by 1 base and J by 0 bases, with 10 bases left in between. This CDR3 is CASSEVLYDSGNTIYF. CDR3 in DNA: TGTGCCAGCAGTGAAGTATTGTATGACTCTGGAAACACCATATATTTT.

The rearrangement links TRBV9 to TRBJ1-3; D is undetermined. Between the trimmed V and J ends, which lost 4 bases and 0 bases, there was a span of 11 bases. This CDR3 has 15 residues. Germline CDR1 reads SGDLS; CDR2 reads YYNGEE. The CDR3 region has the DNA TGTGCCAGCAGCTCCGACGGCCACTCTGGAAACACCATATATTTT. Protein sequence: CASSSDGHSGNTIYF. Using reference TRBV9 and TRBJ1-3 for the parts outside the CDR3, the full variable domain is DSGVTQTPKHLITATGQRVTLRCSPRSGDLSVYWYQQSLDQGLQFLIQYYNGEERAKGNILERFSAQQFPDLHSELNLSSLELGDSALYFCASSSDGHSGNTIYFGEGSWLTVV.

This clone was detected a few times. The gene calls are TRBV11-2 and TRBJ1-2, with D possibly TRBD1 on 6 matching bases. This CDR3 has 13 residues. Trimming took 5 bases from V and 8 from J, leaving 15 bases between them. Germline loops: CDR1 SGHAT, CDR2 FQNNGV. The CDR3 region has the DNA TGTGCCAGCAGCCCAGACAGGCGGAGAGGCTACACCTTC. Residues: CASSPDRRRGYTF. Together with reference TRBV11-2 and TRBJ1-2, the CDR3 gives the full variable domain: EAGVAQSPRYKIIEKRQSVAFWCNPISGHATLYWYQQILGQGPKLLIQFQNNGVVDDSQLPKDRFSAERLKGVDSTLKIQPAKLEDSAVYLCASSPDRRRGYTFGSGTRLTVV.

The chain has TRBV6-1 and TRBJ1-2; D not resolved. This CDR3 contains 14 residues. The germline V gene has CDR1 MNHNS and CDR2 SASEGT. Trimming shortened V by 0 bases and J by 8 bases, and 13 bases separated the two germline ends. This CDR3 is CASSEAGKENGYTF. The DNA for the CDR3 is TGTGCCAGCAGTGAAGCAGGTAAAGAGAACGGCTACACCTTC.

This chain connects TRBV7-2 to TRBJ2-7; TRBD2 might be the D (6 bases). The CDR3 length is 15 residues. Trimming stripped 4 bases from V and 2 bases from J, with 15 bases between. The V gene's germline CDR1 is SGHTA and CDR2 FQGNSA. DNA of the CDR3: TGTGCCAGCAGCTCCGAGGGACTTCCTACCTACGAGCAGTACTTC. This codes for CASSSEGLPTYEQYF.

This chain connects TRBV30 to TRBJ1-1; the D gene is possibly TRBD1 (5 bases). CDR1 and CDR2 from the germline V gene are GTSNPN and SVGIG (reference sequence). The CDR3 sequence is 18 residues long. The V gene lost 0 bases and the J gene lost 0 bases, with 20 bases spanning the gap. CDR3 sequence reads: CAWSVQRAYGTVNTEAFF. The CDR3 bases are TGTGCCTGGAGTGTTCAAAGGGCCTATGGGACGGTGAACACTGAAGCTTTCTTT.

The V gene is TRBV9, the J gene TRBJ2-3; D possibly corresponds to TRBD1 (6 bases). Trimming shortened V by 2 bases and J by 0 bases, and 19 bases separated the two germline ends. The germline gives CDR1 SGDLS, CDR2 YYNGEE. This CDR3 region has 18 residues. CDR3 loop: CASSVTGHGNTSTDTQYF. The CDR3, as DNA: TGTGCCAGCAGCGTGACAGGTCATGGGAATACTAGCACAGATACGCAGTATTTT.

The V gene is TRBV29-1, the J gene TRBJ2-7, with a tentative D call TRBD2 (6 bases). The CDR3 spans 16 residues. Germline CDR1 reads SQVTM; CDR2 reads ANQGSEA. Trimming stripped 5 bases from V and 3 bases from J, with 23 bases between. The CDR3: CSVQGGRYGAHYEQYF. In DNA form, the CDR3 reads TGCAGCGTTCAAGGAGGGCGGTACGGGGCACACTACGAGCAGTACTTC.

The chain has TRBV11-2 and TRBJ2-5; 8 positions agree with TRBD1. CDR3 length equals 17 residues. V was pared by 5 bases and J by 5 bases, with 16 bases of the junction left unmatched. The germline V gene encodes CDR1 SGHAT and CDR2 FQNNGV. DNA for the CDR3: TGTGCCAGCAGCCCTGAATCGAGGACAGGGTTTGGGGAGACCCAGTACTTC. Amino acids: CASSPESRTGFGETQYF.

V is TRBV6-2 or TRBV6-3 and J is TRBJ2-6; TRBD1 matches 8 bases. V lost 6 bases to trimming and J lost 1 base; unmatched junction nucleotides: 17. CDR3 size: 20 residues. The germline gives CDR1 MNHEY, CDR2 SVGEGT. In DNA form, the CDR3 reads TGTGCCAGCAGCCCCCGTGGACAGGGAGCTTGGGGATCTGGGGCCAACGTCCTGACTTTC. Amino acid sequence: CASSPRGQGAWGSGANVLTF.

This clone is a singleton in its sample. This chain links TRBV9 with TRBJ2-7, with D maybe TRBD2 (6 bases). The CDR3 sequence is 16 residues long. The germline CDR1 and CDR2 sequences are SGDLS and YYNGEE. V gave up 2 bases and J gave up 6 bases, with 21 bases separating them. The CDR3 sequence is CASSVLPRGGSREQYF. CDR3 DNA: TGTGCCAGCAGCGTCCTCCCTCGTGGGGGGTCTCGCGAGCAGTACTTC.

In its sample, this clone is large (0.1 to 1%). CDR3 sequence (DNA): TGTGCCAGCAGTTTTCTCGACCGTTATGGCTACACCTTC. Its translation: CASSFLDRYGYTF. The genes are TRBV12-3 or TRBV12-4 and TRBJ1-2; no definite D call. V shed 3 bases and J shed 5 bases, with 10 bases lying between them. The length of the CDR3 is 13 residues.

V gene TRBV7-9 combines with J gene TRBJ2-7; D possibly corresponds to TRBD2 (6 bases). V lost 1 base to trimming and J lost 5 bases, with 9 bases between them. CDR1 is SEHNR and CDR2 is FQNEAQ in the germline V gene (reference sequence). The CDR3 extends over 13 amino acids. The CDR3 spells CASSLGGLHEQYF. Written as DNA, the CDR3 is TGTGCCAGCAGCTTAGGGGGACTCCACGAGCAGTACTTC.

This sequence joins TRBV19 and TRBJ2-1; D unclear. From germline, CDR1 is LNHDA and CDR2 SQIVND (reference sequence). The V and J ends lost 7 bases and 6 bases respectively, with 13 bases between them. This CDR3 contains 13 residues. The CDR3 DNA reads TGTGCCAGTACCCCCCGGGCTTCCAATGAGCAGTTCTTC. Translating it yields CASTPRASNEQFF.

The V and J genes are TRBV6-2 or TRBV6-3 and TRBJ2-6; 9 bases align to TRBD1. V was clipped by 2 bases and J by 3 bases; unmatched bases: 5. The CDR3 runs to 17 residues. From germline, CDR1 is MNHEY and CDR2 SVGEGT. This chain's CDR3 is CASSYTGGASGANVLTF. The DNA for the CDR3 is TGTGCCAGCAGTTACACAGGGGGCGCCAGTGGGGCCAACGTCCTGACTTTC.

The V and J genes are TRBV9 and TRBJ2-7; D gene uncertain. V lost 0 bases and J lost 1, with 8 bases in between. CDR1 and CDR2 from the germline V gene are SGDLS and YYNGEE. The CDR3 covers 14 residues. CDR3 in DNA: TGTGCCAGCAGCGTAGTCCGGGTTTCCTACGAGCAGTACTTC. It translates to CASSVVRVSYEQYF.

This clone was recorded a few times. The chain has TRBV7-9 and TRBJ2-1; D is unresolved. CDR3 size: 12 residues. With 5 bases removed from V and 8 bases from J, the gap between germline ends came to 10 bases. Germline values: CDR1 SEHNR, CDR2 FQNEAQ (reference sequence). CDR3 residues: CASSPQMDEQFF. For the CDR3, the DNA is TGTGCCAGCAGCCCGCAAATGGATGAGCAGTTCTTC.

The rearrangement links TRBV25-1 to TRBJ2-3; TRBD2 matches at 11 bases. The CDR3 runs 16 residues. After removal of 6 bases from V and 1 base from J, the junction contained 6 bases not matched to a gene. In germline, CDR1 is MGHDK, CDR2 SYGVNS. This CDR3 reads CASSLAGGIGTDTQYF. The CDR3 DNA is TGTGCCAGCAGCTTAGCGGGGGGGATTGGCACAGATACGCAGTATTTT.

This clone appeared a few times. The CDR3 DNA sequence: TGTGCCAGCAGAACGGGACTCTGGGAGCAGTACTTC. Amino acid sequence: CASRTGLWEQYF. The genes are TRBV2 and TRBJ2-7; D is perhaps TRBD2 (6 bases). From germline, CDR1 is SNHLY and CDR2 FYNNEI. Trimming shortened V by 6 bases and J by 7 bases, and 13 bases separated the two germline ends. The CDR3 totals 12 residues.

The chain links TRBV18 to TRBJ2-7; a possible D gene is TRBD1 (6 bases). The V end was cut by 4 bases, the J end by 0 bases, with 13 bases between. This CDR3 has 15 amino acids. CDR1 and CDR2 from the germline V gene are KGHSH and LQKENI. The CDR3 DNA sequence: TGTGCCAGCTCACAAGGACAGATCCTCTCCTACGAGCAGTACTTC. Translating gives CASSQGQILSYEQYF.